Reported below is one TCR beta chain. This clone's antigen is unknown. The junction departs from germline at one end; a sequencing error may be responsible. This specimen belongs to a study of blood T cell repertoires in COVID-19 (dated by TCRdb to the early 2020s). Regarding the research as a whole: Samples covering the acute and convalescent phases of COVID-19 were provided by collaborators in the United States, Italy and Spain. The prospective study material was composed of cDNA or gDNA derived from T cells, B-cell-depleted T cells, or PBMCs. Subjects who had been exposed to COVID-19, were actively infected with it, or had recovered from it provided the deeply sampled blood TCRbeta repertoires that made up the dataset. The repertoires were made available in a free public database intended to serve as a resource for research on the immune response to SARS-CoV-2. The samples were drawn from two sources: the first 160 participants of the ongoing ImmuneRACE study, and fewer than 1,500 subjects contributed by 6 global collaborators. Nearly every sample came with metadata listing a de-identified subject ID, COVID-19 status, age in years and sex. Where HLA class I and class II types were available, the types were taken from metadata supplied by the sample provider, not from assay-based typing.

TCRbeta CDR3 regions were amplified from genomic DNA by means of the immunoSEQ Assay, a bias-controlled multiplex PCR. Under the source paper's analysis protocol: Nucleated cell counts per sample were estimated from amplification of reference gene primers within the assay. Sequence reads were collapsed and filtered to measure the absolute abundance of every unique TCRbeta CDR3 rearrangement. For each sample, productive Simpson clonality was calculated by taking the square root of Simpson's diversity index across productive rearrangements. This is the immuneACCESS table as TCRdb keeps it, with only in-frame sequences that have V and J called. A part of the clones is gone; compared with another copy, unresolved V genes explain less than half, and the rest is unexplained. Clone size and the V and J calls come from that table; the DNA yielded D and trimming. Present in this sample are under 100,000 clones, around 83% of which were seen just once. The top ten constitute approximately 15% of the sample.

Beyond this particular receptor, the publication reports: The quantity of clinical and demographic metadata differed by source and by participant and was supplied without curation.

Each collaborating institution followed its own protocols to collect whole blood in K2EDTA tubes. For TCRbeta analysis, collaborators shipped samples as frozen whole blood, isolated PBMCs, or DNA extracted from either of those sample types. The CDR3 spans 15 residues, from the cysteine through the phenylalanine. CDR3 DNA only is kept here, 45 bases in frame from base 1. The germline V gene (reference sequence) specifies SSHAT as CDR1 and FNYEAQ as CDR2. Recombination linked TRBV7-7 to TRBJ2-1, and 7 junction bases match TRBD2. Material for sequencing was peripheral blood. This sequence was found in a woman aged 55-69 years with acute or convalescent COVID-19. The CDR3 region reads CASSPSGIEWGEQFF. The nucleotides read TGTGCTAGCAGCCCTAGCGGAATTGAATGGGGGGAGCAGTTCTTC.